This TCR beta chain originates from a study of shared clonotypes between healthy human individuals. Across the whole study: Each donor contributed plates that comprised three CD4 naive, three CD4 memory, two CD8 naive and one CD8 memory.

Comments on this clone: Its matching antigen is unknown.

A CD45RA-negative memory subset and a CD45RA+ naive subset were separated from the CD4+ cells. Findings and caveats of the study: Generation probabilities of non-shared clonotypes were lower (relative to those shared by all four donors). The sole specimen, blood, was sampled, and tissue repertoires likely differ.

The repertoire was sequenced with immunoSEQ multiplex PCR; TCRdb's copy has only in-frame clones and lacks some. Here the sample spans about 2.4 million clones, 93% being singletons. Germline values: CDR1 MDHEN, CDR2 SYDVKM. The ends lost 7 bases at V and 3 bases at J; junction bases unmatched: 13. The CDR3 totals 16 residues. V gene TRBV28 combines with J gene TRBJ2-7; 9 bases agree with TRBD1. Sequenced material: naive CD4+ T cells from PBMCs. The sample's subset: CD45RA+ positively selected. This receptor was identified in a man aged 18 to 29 in good health. Some clones in this sample may be carry-over from other donors' samples. The DNA for the CDR3 is TGTGCCAGCAAGACAACCGGGACAGGGATGGGCTACGAGCAGTACTTC. Translating gives CASKTTGTGMGYEQYF. The whole variable domain, filled in from reference TRBV28 and TRBJ2-7, reads DVKVTQSSRYLVKRTGEKVFLECVQDMDHENMFWYRQDPGLGLRLIYFSYDVKMKEKGDIPEGYSVSREKKERFSLILESASTNQTSMYLCASKTTGTGMGYEQYFGPGTRLTVT.